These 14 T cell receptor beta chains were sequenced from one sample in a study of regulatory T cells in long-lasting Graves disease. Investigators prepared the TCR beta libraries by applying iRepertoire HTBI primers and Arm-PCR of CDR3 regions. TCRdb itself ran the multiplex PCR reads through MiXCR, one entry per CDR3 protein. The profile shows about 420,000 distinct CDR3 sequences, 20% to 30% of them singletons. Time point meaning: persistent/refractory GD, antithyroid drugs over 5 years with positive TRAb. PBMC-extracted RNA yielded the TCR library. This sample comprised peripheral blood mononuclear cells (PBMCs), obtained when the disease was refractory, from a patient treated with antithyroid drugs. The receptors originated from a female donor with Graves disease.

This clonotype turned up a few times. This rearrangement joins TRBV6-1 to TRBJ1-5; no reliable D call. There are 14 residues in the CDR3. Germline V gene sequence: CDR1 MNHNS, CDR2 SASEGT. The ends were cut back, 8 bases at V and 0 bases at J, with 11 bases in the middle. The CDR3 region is CASDRQNSNQPQHF. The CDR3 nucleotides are TGTGCCAGCGACCGGCAGAATAGCAATCAGCCCCAGCATTTT.

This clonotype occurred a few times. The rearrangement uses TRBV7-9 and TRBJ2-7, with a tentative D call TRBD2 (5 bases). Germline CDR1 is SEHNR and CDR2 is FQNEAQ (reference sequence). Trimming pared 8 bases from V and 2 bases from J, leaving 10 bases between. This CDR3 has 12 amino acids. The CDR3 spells CASGETTYEQYF. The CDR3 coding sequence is TGTGCCAGCGGCGAGACTACCTACGAGCAGTACTTC.

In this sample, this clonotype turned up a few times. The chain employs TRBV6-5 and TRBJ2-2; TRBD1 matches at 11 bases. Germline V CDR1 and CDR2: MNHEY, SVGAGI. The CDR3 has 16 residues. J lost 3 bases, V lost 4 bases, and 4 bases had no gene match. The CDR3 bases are TGTGCCAGCAGTTCGGACAGGGGGCACGACACCGGGGAGCTGTTTTTT. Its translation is CASSSDRGHDTGELFF.

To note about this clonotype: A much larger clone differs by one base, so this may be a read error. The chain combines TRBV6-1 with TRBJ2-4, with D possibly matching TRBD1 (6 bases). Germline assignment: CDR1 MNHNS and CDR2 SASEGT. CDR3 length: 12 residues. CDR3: CVSNPGANIQYF. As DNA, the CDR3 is TGTGTCAGCAATCCAGGGGCTAACATTCAGTACTTC.

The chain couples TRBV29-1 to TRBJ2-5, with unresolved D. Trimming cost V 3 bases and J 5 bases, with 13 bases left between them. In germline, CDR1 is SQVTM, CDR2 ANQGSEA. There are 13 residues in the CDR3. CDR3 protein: CSVDRPDGETQYF. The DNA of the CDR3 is TGCAGCGTTGACCGGCCGGACGGGGAGACCCAGTACTTC.

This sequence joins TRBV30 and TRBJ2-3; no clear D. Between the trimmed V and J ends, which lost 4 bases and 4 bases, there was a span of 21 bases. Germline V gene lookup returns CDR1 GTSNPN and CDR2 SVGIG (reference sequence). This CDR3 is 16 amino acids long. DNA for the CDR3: TGTGCCTGGACCCCCCGTGGACCTCATAGGGCAGATACGCAGTATTTT. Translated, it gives CAWTPRGPHRADTQYF.

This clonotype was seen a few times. CDR3 bases: TGTGCCTGGAGGACCCAACCGGGCTACGAGCAGTACTTC. Encoded protein: CAWRTQPGYEQYF. The V and J genes are TRBV30 and TRBJ2-7; D gene unclear. The CDR3 has 13 residues. Deletions cut 3 bases from V and 3 bases from J, with 12 bases between. CDR1 and CDR2 (germline): GTSNPN, SVGIG (reference sequence).

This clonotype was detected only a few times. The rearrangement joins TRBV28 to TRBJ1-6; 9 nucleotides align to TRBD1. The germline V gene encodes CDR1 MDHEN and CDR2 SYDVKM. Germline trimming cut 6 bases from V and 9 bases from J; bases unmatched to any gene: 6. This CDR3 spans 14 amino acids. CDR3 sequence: CASRPGQGSSPLHF. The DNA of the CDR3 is TGTGCCAGCAGGCCGGGACAGGGAAGTTCACCCCTCCACTTT.

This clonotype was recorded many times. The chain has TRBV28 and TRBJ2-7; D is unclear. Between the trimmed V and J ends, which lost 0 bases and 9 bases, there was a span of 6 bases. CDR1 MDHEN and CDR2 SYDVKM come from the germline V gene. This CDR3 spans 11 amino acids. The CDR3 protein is CASSLWNGQYF. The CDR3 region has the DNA TGTGCCAGCAGTTTATGGAACGGGCAGTACTTC.

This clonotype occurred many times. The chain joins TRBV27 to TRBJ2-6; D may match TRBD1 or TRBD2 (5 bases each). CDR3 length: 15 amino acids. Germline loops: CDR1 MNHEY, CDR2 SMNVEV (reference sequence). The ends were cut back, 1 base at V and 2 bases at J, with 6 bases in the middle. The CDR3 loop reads CASSLWGTGANVLTF. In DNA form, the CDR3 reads TGTGCCAGCAGTTTATGGGGGACTGGGGCCAACGTCCTGACTTTC.

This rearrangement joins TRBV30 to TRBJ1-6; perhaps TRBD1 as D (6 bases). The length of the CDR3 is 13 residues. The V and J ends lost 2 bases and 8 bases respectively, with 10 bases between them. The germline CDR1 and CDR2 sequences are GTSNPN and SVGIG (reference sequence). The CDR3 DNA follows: TGTGCCTGGAGTCAAAGGGGGGATTCACCCCTCCACTTT. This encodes CAWSQRGDSPLHF.

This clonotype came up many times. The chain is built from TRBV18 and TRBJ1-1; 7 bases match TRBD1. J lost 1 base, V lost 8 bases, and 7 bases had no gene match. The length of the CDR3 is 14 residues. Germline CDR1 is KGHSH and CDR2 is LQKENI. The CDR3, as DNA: TGTGCCAGCAGCTTAACAGGGGCGAACACTGAAGCTTTCTTT. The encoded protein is CASSLTGANTEAFF.

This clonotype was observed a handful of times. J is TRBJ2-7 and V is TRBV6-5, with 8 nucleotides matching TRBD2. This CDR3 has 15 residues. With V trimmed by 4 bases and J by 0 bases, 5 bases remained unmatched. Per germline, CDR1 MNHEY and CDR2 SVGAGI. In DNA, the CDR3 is TGTGCCAGCAGTTCAAGCGGGAGCCCCTCCTACGAGCAGTACTTC. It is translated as CASSSSGSPSYEQYF.

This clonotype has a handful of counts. CDR3 in DNA: TGCGCCAGCAGCTGGGGAGCGGGAGATTTCTACGAGCAGTACTTC. It is translated as CASSWGAGDFYEQYF. The chain couples TRBV5-1 to TRBJ2-7; 8 nucleotides agree with TRBD2. CDR1 and CDR2 from the germline V gene are SGHRS and YFSETQ. J gave up 3 bases and V 3 bases, and 8 bases lay outside the gene matches. The CDR3 spans 15 residues.